Below, one T cell receptor (beta chain) is given with its context. Its antigen remains unidentified. This sample is part of a study of T cell repertoires in cytomegalovirus infection. Study-level background: Well-studied HLA-B-restricted epitopes and recently identified HLA-C-restricted epitopes of CMV were both used in the study. Evidence of both CMV infection and a matching HLA type came from public TCR beta signatures.

Study results and limitations: In two of eight donors, the top clonotype was HLA-C-restricted CMV-specific. Summed frequency of public TCR beta families distinguished CMV carriers with the relevant HLA.

TCRdb re-derived calls from the reads in MiXCR, one entry per CDR3 protein. Altogether some 920,000 distinct CDR3 sequences are present, 25% to 40% being singletons, with the ten largest covering 10% to 15%. This sequence was found in a human donor in good health (CMV status not recorded). Some clones in this sample may be carry-over from other donors' samples. The sequencing used cultured CD8+ T cells from PBMCs, collected from culture after CMV antigen stimulation.

Here the CDR3 DNA reads TGTGCCAGCAGCCAATACCACTTCGGACAGGGGGAAACCTACGAGCAGTACTTC. Translated: CASSQYHFGQGETYEQYF. The chain is built from TRBV5-5 and TRBJ2-7; TRBD1 agrees at 10 bases. This CDR3 spans 18 amino acids. The germline V gene has CDR1 SGHKS and CDR2 YYEKEE (reference sequence). J lost 2 bases, V lost 4 bases, and 15 bases had no gene match.